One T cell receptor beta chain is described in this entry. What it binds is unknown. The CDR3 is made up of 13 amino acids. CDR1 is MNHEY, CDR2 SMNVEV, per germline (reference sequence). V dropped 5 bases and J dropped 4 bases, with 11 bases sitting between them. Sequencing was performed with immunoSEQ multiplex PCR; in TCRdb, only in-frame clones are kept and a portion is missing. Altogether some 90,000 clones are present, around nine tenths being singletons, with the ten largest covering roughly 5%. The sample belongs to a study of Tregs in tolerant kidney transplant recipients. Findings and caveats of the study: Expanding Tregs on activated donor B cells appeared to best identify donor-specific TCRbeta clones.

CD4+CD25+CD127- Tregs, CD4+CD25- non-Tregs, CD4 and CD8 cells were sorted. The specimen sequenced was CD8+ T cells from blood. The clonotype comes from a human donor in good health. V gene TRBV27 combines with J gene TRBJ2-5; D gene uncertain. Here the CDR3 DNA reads TGTGCCAGCAGTCCTCGTTATAGAGAGACCCAGTACTTC. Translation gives CASSPRYRETQYF.